Shown below are 4 T cell receptor beta chains from a single sample sequenced in a study of memory CD4+ T cells and cytomegalovirus serostatus. The sort gate was single viable CD3+CD4+CD8-CD45RO+ cells for memory CD4+ T cells. TCRdb's copy holds only in-frame clones and misses some; the assay was immunoSEQ multiplex PCR. The sample consists of tens of thousands of clones, 70% to 80% of them appearing once. Sample: memory CD4+ T cells from blood. The receptors were gathered from an adult in good health and CMV-seronegative.

The J gene is TRBJ2-3, the V gene TRBV7-2; TRBD2 matches 13 bases. The V and J ends lost 5 bases and 2 bases, in that order; junction bases with no gene match: 4. The CDR3 length is 16 residues. Germline V gene data show CDR1 as SGHTA and CDR2 as FQGNSA. In DNA form, the CDR3 reads TGTGCCAGCAGCCGGACTAGCGGGAGCCCCACAGATACGCAGTATTTT. Its protein product is CASSRTSGSPTDTQYF.

The gene calls are TRBV13 and TRBJ2-2, with TRBD2 matching 8 bases. The V gene end was trimmed by 7 bases and the J gene end by 7 bases; junction bases not matched to a gene: 14. This CDR3 comprises 16 residues. Germline CDR1 reads PRHDT; CDR2 reads FYEKMQ (reference sequence). The CDR3 DNA is TGTGCCAGCACCCGAATCGGGAGGGCCCAAAACGGGGAGCTGTTTTTT. It translates to CASTRIGRAQNGELFF.

This clone was counted a single time. The chain uses TRBV6-1 and TRBJ2-5; D is unresolved. V shed 6 bases and J shed 4 bases, with 12 bases lying between them. This CDR3 contains 13 residues. The germline V gene has CDR1 MNHNS and CDR2 SASEGT. The CDR3 reads CASRKLSLETQYF. DNA of the CDR3: TGTGCCAGCAGGAAACTTTCGTTAGAGACCCAGTACTTC.

The V and J genes are TRBV4-1 and TRBJ1-5, with D hard to call. The CDR3 contains 15 residues. CDR1 is MGHRA, CDR2 YSYEKL, per germline. V was clipped by 1 base and J by 3 bases, with 10 bases between them. The CDR3 loop reads CASSQGMIDNQPQHF. The CDR3 nucleotides are TGCGCCAGCAGCCAAGGAATGATCGACAATCAGCCCCAGCATTTT.